Below, 21 T cell receptor beta chains from the same sample are listed, as sequenced in a study of OX40 agonist ivuxolimab in advanced cancers. Some clones are missing from TCRdb's copy, which holds only in-frame ones; the method was immunoSEQ multiplex PCR. The sample consists of about 43,000 clones, more than 75% of them appearing once. The sequenced sample was CD4+ or CD8+ T cells sorted from blood, obtained in a trial of the OX40 agonist ivuxolimab. These receptors came from an adult with an advanced solid tumor such as melanoma, head and neck, liver or kidney cancer.

The CDR3 sequence is CASSSRREGSYEQYF. The CDR3 DNA reads TGTGCCAGCAGCTCGCGGCGGGAGGGCTCCTACGAGCAGTACTTC. The V call is TRBV5-6, the J call TRBJ2-7; 9 bases are a match to TRBD2. Germline V gives CDR1 SGHDT, CDR2 YYEEEE. V shed 3 bases and J 0 bases; nucleotides not matched to a gene: 4. The CDR3 is made up of 15 amino acids.

In this sample, this clone turned up once. The chain is built from TRBV5-6 and TRBJ2-2; D ambiguous. Germline V gene data show CDR1 as SGHDT and CDR2 as YYEEEE. Between the trimmed V and J ends, which lost 0 bases and 3 bases, there was a span of 6 bases. This CDR3 contains 14 residues. CDR3: CASSLVGYTGELFF. In nucleotides, the CDR3 is TGTGCCAGCAGCTTGGTGGGCTACACCGGGGAGCTGTTTTTT.

In its sample, this clone was seen once. The sample contains more than one DNA sequence encoding this CDR3. The rearrangement uses TRBV6-1 and TRBJ2-2; TRBD2 agrees at 11 bases. The CDR3 runs to 18 residues. Germline V CDR1 and CDR2: MNHNS, SASEGT. V trimming: 3 bases; J trimming: 0 bases; junction bases outside the gene matches: 6. For the CDR3, the DNA is TGTGCCAGCAGTGATCGCCTAGCGGGAGGTGCGAACACCGGGGAGCTGTTTTTT. This translates into CASSDRLAGGANTGELFF.

J is TRBJ2-7 and V is TRBV27; D could derive from TRBD1 or TRBD2 (6 bases each). V was pared by 3 bases and J by 5 bases, with 11 bases between. Germline CDR1 reads MNHEY; CDR2 reads SMNVEV (reference sequence). CDR3 length: 13 amino acids. CDR3 bases: TGTGCCAGCAGTTTTGAGGGGGGAAACGAGCAGTACTTC. Translation gives CASSFEGGNEQYF.

The chain joins TRBV7-2 to TRBJ1-5; D remains unclear. This CDR3 has 15 amino acids. V shed 1 base and J shed 2 bases, with 9 bases lying between them. The V gene's germline CDR1 is SGHTA and CDR2 FQGNSA. The DNA for the CDR3 is TGTGCCAGCAGCTTAGAGGGCGTCGGCAATCAGCCCCAGCATTTT. Its protein is CASSLEGVGNQPQHF. The full variable domain, completed using reference TRBV7-2 and TRBJ1-5, is GAGVSQSPSNKVTEKGKDVELRCDPISGHTALYWYRQSLGQGLEFLIYFQGNSAPDKSGLPSDRFSAERTGGSVSTLTIQRTQQEDSAVYLCASSLEGVGNQPQHFGDGTRLSIL.

The J gene is TRBJ2-7, the V gene TRBV15, with TRBD1 matching 7 bases. This CDR3 is 15 amino acids long. Trimming took 3 bases from V and 0 from J; bases not matched to a gene: 5. Per germline, CDR1 LNHNV and CDR2 YYDKDF (reference sequence). CDR3 in amino acids: CATSSPRQGSYEQYF. CDR3 in DNA: TGTGCCACCAGCAGCCCAAGACAGGGCTCCTACGAGCAGTACTTC.

This clone was found once. This chain uses TRBV5-1 with TRBJ2-6; 10 bases match TRBD1. The CDR3 length is 19 residues. With 4 bases clipped from V and 0 bases from J, the junction kept 10 bases outside the gene matches. Germline loops: CDR1 SGHRS, CDR2 YFSETQ. The chain's CDR3 is CASSPGPGTGVSGANVLTF. The DNA for the CDR3 is TGCGCCAGCAGCCCCGGTCCCGGGACAGGGGTCTCTGGGGCCAACGTCCTGACTTTC. The complete variable domain, with remaining parts taken from reference TRBV5-1 and TRBJ2-6, reads KAGVTQTPRYLIKTRGQQVTLSCSPISGHRSVSWYQQTPGQGLQFLFEYFSETQRNKGNFPGRFSGRQFSNSRSEMNVSTLELGDSALYLCASSPGPGTGVSGANVLTFGAGSRLTVL.

The chain uses TRBV7-3 and TRBJ2-1; either TRBD1 or TRBD2 may supply D (5 bases each). Germline CDR1 is SGHTA and CDR2 is FQGTGA. V was clipped by 2 bases and J by 8 bases, with 13 bases between them. This CDR3 is built from 14 residues. The CDR3 spells CASSLASLGDEQFF. For the CDR3, the DNA is TGTGCCAGCAGCTTAGCCAGCCTGGGGGATGAGCAGTTCTTC.

J is TRBJ1-2 and V is TRBV30, with unresolved D. V shed 0 bases and J shed 2 bases, with 19 bases lying between them. This CDR3 is 17 amino acids long. Germline CDR1 and CDR2: GTSNPN and SVGIG (reference sequence). CDR3 in DNA: TGTGCCTGGAGTGTTAAAGGCAGACCCTCTTTCAACTATGGCTACACCTTC. This translates into CAWSVKGRPSFNYGYTF. The full variable domain, in which reference TRBV30 and TRBJ1-2 provide the parts outside the CDR3, is SQTIHQWPATLVQPVGSPLSLECTVEGTSNPNLYWYRQAAGRGLQLLFYSVGIGQISSEVPQNLSASRPQDRQFILSSKKLLLSDSGFYLCAWSVKGRPSFNYGYTFGSGTRLTVV.

The chain carries TRBV29-1 and TRBJ2-2, with D tentatively TRBD1 (6 bases). Trimming took off 4 bases at V and 5 bases at J, with 14 bases between the two ends. The CDR3 consists of 14 residues. Germline V CDR1 and CDR2: SQVTM, ANQGSEA. CDR3 nucleotides: TGCAGCGTTGCTGGGGGCGCCCGTACCGGGGAGCTGTTTTTT. Encoded protein: CSVAGGARTGELFF.

The sample holds a few counts of this clone. Written as DNA, the CDR3 is TGTGCCAGCAGTTACTCACAGGGCGGGAAACTGTTTTTT. Translated, it gives CASSYSQGGKLFF. V is TRBV6-5 and J is TRBJ1-4; tentative D call: TRBD1 (6 bases). Per the germline V gene, CDR1 is MNHEY and CDR2 is SVGAGI. CDR3 size: 13 residues. The V end lost 0 bases, the J end lost 11 bases, and 10 bases lay between the germline ends.

The chain uses TRBV6-5 and TRBJ2-1, with 9 nucleotides matching TRBD1. This CDR3 spans 15 amino acids. From germline, CDR1 is MNHEY and CDR2 SVGAGI. With V trimmed by 2 bases and J by 8 bases, 7 bases remained unmatched. The CDR3: CASSYETGGMDEQFF. The CDR3 region has the DNA TGTGCCAGCAGTTACGAAACAGGGGGCATGGATGAGCAGTTCTTC.

This chain joins TRBV4-1 and TRBJ1-6, with 9 bases lining up with TRBD1. The CDR3 has 14 residues. The V and J ends lost 5 bases and 9 bases, in that order; junction bases with no gene match: 5. CDR1 and CDR2 from the germline V gene are MGHRA and YSYEKL. CDR3 region: CASSSGTGTSPLHF. The CDR3 DNA reads as TGCGCCAGCAGCTCGGGGACAGGGACTTCACCCCTCCACTTT.

The chain links TRBV10-3 to TRBJ2-1; TRBD1 matches at 11 bases. V gave up 6 bases and J gave up 4 bases; unmatched junction bases: 5. This CDR3 is built from 15 residues. In germline, CDR1 is ENHRY, CDR2 SYGVKD. The CDR3 loop is CAIREGTGGYNEQFF. The CDR3 DNA sequence: TGTGCCATCAGGGAGGGGACAGGGGGGTACAATGAGCAGTTCTTC.

In DNA form, the CDR3 reads TGTGCCACCAGCAGAGATCCCGGGACAACTAATGAAAAACTGTTTTTT. It specifies CATSRDPGTTNEKLFF. The chain employs TRBV15 and TRBJ1-4; no clear D. This CDR3 region has 16 residues. Germline CDR1 and CDR2: LNHNV and YYDKDF (reference sequence). V was clipped by 0 bases and J by 0 bases, with 8 bases between them.

The CDR3 DNA reads as TGCGCCAGCAGCCAGGGCGGTGAGCAGTTCTTC. This codes for CASSQGGEQFF. The chain uses TRBV4-1 and TRBJ2-1, with no clear D. CDR3 length equals 11 residues. The V gene lost 3 bases and the J gene lost 9 bases, with 6 bases spanning the gap. Per germline, CDR1 MGHRA and CDR2 YSYEKL.

The genes are TRBV29-1 and TRBJ2-3; maybe TRBD2 (6 bases). CDR3 length: 12 residues. V lost 3 bases, J lost 10 bases, and 14 bases lay in between. The V gene's germline CDR1 is SQVTM and CDR2 ANQGSEA. CDR3 bases: TGCAGCGTTGAGGCGGGGAGCGGTGCGCAGTATTTT. Encoded protein: CSVEAGSGAQYF.

The chain combines TRBV5-1 with TRBJ2-5; a weak D match, TRBD1 (5 bases). The DNA end is a closer match to TRBJ2-7, so the J assignment may be wrong. Per the germline V gene, CDR1 is SGHRS and CDR2 is YFSETQ. The CDR3 runs to 15 residues. The CDR3 reads CASSAPRTPSYEQYF. CDR3 bases: TGCGCCAGCAGCGCCCCCCGGACACCCTCCTACGAGCAGTACTTC.

J is TRBJ2-1 and V is TRBV15; D might be TRBD2 (5 bases). CDR3 length: 13 residues. Trimming removed 8 bases at V and 4 bases at J, with 12 bases between. In germline, CDR1 is LNHNV, CDR2 YYDKDF (reference sequence). The CDR3 DNA is TGTGCCACCGGGAGCGGTTGGTACAATGAGCAGTTCTTC. Protein product: CATGSGWYNEQFF.

The chain has TRBV5-8 and TRBJ1-3; weak D call: TRBD1 (5 bases). V was clipped by 4 bases and J by 7 bases, with 18 bases between them. Germline-derived CDR1 and CDR2 are SGHTS and YDEGEE. This CDR3 region has 15 residues. The CDR3 reads CASSLGRGGTNTIYF. The CDR3 region has the DNA TGTGCCAGCAGCCTCGGACGGGGAGGGACCAACACCATATATTTT.

This clone appeared a single time. The rearrangement links TRBV5-8 to TRBJ2-1, with D perhaps matching TRBD2 (6 bases). Germline values: CDR1 SGHTS, CDR2 YDEGEE. The CDR3 is 15 amino acids. The V gene lost 2 bases and the J gene lost 1 base, with 10 bases spanning the gap. CDR3 DNA sequence: TGTGCCAGCAGCTTTAACGGACTATCCTACAATGAGCAGTTCTTC. It translates to CASSFNGLSYNEQFF. The whole variable domain, remainder taken from reference TRBV5-8 and TRBJ2-1, is EAGVTQSPTHLIKTRGQQATLRCSPISGHTSVYWYQQALGLGLQFLLWYDEGEERNRGNFPPRFSGRQFPNYSSELNVNALELEDSALYLCASSFNGLSYNEQFFGPGTRLTVL.